What follows are 10 T cell receptor beta chains derived from one specimen sequenced in a study of CD8 T cells in ankylosing spondylitis. TCRdb re-called the 5' RACE reads through MiXCR, storing one row per CDR3 protein. Of under 300,000 distinct CDR3 sequences in the sample, 8% to 9.5% were seen once. The sequenced sample was blood, either unsorted or a sorted T cell fraction (not recorded which). These receptors all come from a male donor with ankylosing spondylitis or in good health (not recorded which).

The rearrangement links TRBV6-1 to TRBJ2-7; 7 bases fit TRBD1. V lost 4 bases to trimming and J lost 2 bases; unmatched junction nucleotides: 5. The CDR3 runs 14 residues. The V gene's germline CDR1 is MNHNS and CDR2 SASEGT. The chain's CDR3 is CASSAPGQTYEQYF. CDR3 DNA: TGTGCCAGCAGTGCGCCGGGACAGACCTACGAGCAGTACTTC.

This clonotype was seen once. The chain joins TRBV14 to TRBJ1-2; D gene uncertain. Germline loops: CDR1 SGHDN, CDR2 FVKESK. V was shortened by 4 bases and J by 2 bases, with 8 bases between the two germline ends. CDR3 size: 13 residues. CDR3 sequence reads: CASSPSQNYGYTF. The CDR3 nucleotides read TGTGCCAGCAGCCCCTCCCAGAACTATGGCTACACCTTC.

This clonotype turned up a few times. The chain carries TRBV4-3 and TRBJ2-5; the D is unclear. CDR3 length equals 14 residues. CDR1 is LGHNA and CDR2 is YSLEER in the germline V gene. V shed 2 bases and J shed 4 bases, with 11 bases lying between them. DNA for the CDR3: TGCGCCAGCAGCCAAAACAATAGAGGAGAGACCCAGTACTTC. It encodes CASSQNNRGETQYF.

This clonotype was observed many times. The rearrangement links TRBV10-3 to TRBJ2-1, with D possibly TRBD2 on 6 matching bases. The CDR3 contains 16 residues. V was cut by 4 bases and J by 10 bases, with 23 bases left in between. Germline assignment: CDR1 ENHRY and CDR2 SYGVKD. CDR3 in amino acids: CAISAGGKVRANEQFF. The CDR3 nucleotides are TGTGCCATCAGTGCCGGGGGAAAGGTACGGGCAAACGAGCAGTTCTTC.

This clonotype came up many times. The chain carries TRBV29-1 and TRBJ1-1; D uncertain. The CDR3 contains 13 residues. With 4 bases removed from V and 0 bases from J, the gap between germline ends came to 9 bases. CDR1 is SQVTM and CDR2 is ANQGSEA in the germline V gene. The CDR3 protein is CSVVGRMNTEAFF. As DNA, the CDR3 is TGCAGCGTTGTGGGCCGGATGAACACTGAAGCTTTCTTT.

A remark on this clonotype: This may arise from a read error, as a much more abundant clone is one base away. J is TRBJ2-3 and V is TRBV5-1; the D gene is possibly TRBD1 (5 bases). Near its end, the DNA agrees better with TRBJ1-5, so the J call may be wrong. Germline assignment: CDR1 SGHRS and CDR2 YFSETQ. This CDR3 contains 16 residues. CDR3 in DNA: TGCGCCAGCAGCCGGGGACTAGCGGGAGGCACAGATACGCAGCATTTT. It translates to CASSRGLAGGTDTQHF.

At least ten counts were recorded for this clonotype. The chain combines TRBV4-3 with TRBJ1-4, with D perhaps matching TRBD1 (6 bases). The CDR3 is made up of 17 amino acids. The ends were cut back, 0 bases at V and 5 bases at J, with 16 bases in the middle. CDR1 is LGHNA and CDR2 is YSLEER in the germline V gene. For the CDR3, the DNA is TGCGCCAGCAGCCAAGAGGGAGGGGGAGCCGCGAATGAAAAACTGTTTTTT. This sequence encodes CASSQEGGGAANEKLFF.

This clonotype was recorded a few times. The chain carries TRBV29-1 and TRBJ2-7, with 10 bases matching TRBD1. The CDR3 length is 13 residues. The V segment lost 7 bases and the J segment 4 bases; nucleotides outside the gene matches: 7. Germline-derived CDR1 and CDR2 are SQVTM and ANQGSEA. CDR3 bases: TGCAGCGCCGGGGGGGACAGGGGATACGAGCAGTACTTC. As protein: CSAGGDRGYEQYF.

In its sample, this clonotype was seen many times. The chain couples TRBV20-1 to TRBJ2-3; D is possibly TRBD1 (6 bases). CDR1 is DFQATT and CDR2 is SNEGSKA in the germline V gene (reference sequence). Trimming left V 4 bases short and J 1 base short, with 18 bases between. This CDR3 contains 16 residues. CDR3 sequence: CSAIDRQGWGTDTQYF. Here the CDR3 DNA reads TGCAGTGCTATAGACCGCCAGGGGTGGGGCACAGATACGCAGTATTTT.

This clonotype was counted many times. The rearrangement joins TRBV5-1 to TRBJ1-2; maybe TRBD1 (5 bases). Germline V lookup: CDR1 SGHRS, CDR2 YFSETQ. The CDR3 has 16 amino acids. The V and J ends lost 4 bases and 0 bases respectively, with 16 bases between them. The CDR3 nucleotides are TGCGCCAGCAGCCCCCTCTGGGACGGATCTAACTATGGCTACACCTTC. Its translation: CASSPLWDGSNYGYTF.